Shown below are 17 T cell receptor beta chains from a single sample sequenced in a study of blood T cell repertoires in COVID-19. Repertoires were generated with immunoSEQ multiplex PCR, while TCRdb's copy carries only in-frame clones and drops some. Of about 150,000 clones detected, approximately 88% appear once; the ten largest clones hold around 4.6%. Sequencing input: peripheral blood. These receptors came from a human donor in a cohort sampled during active COVID-19.

This chain connects TRBV9 to TRBJ2-4; tentative D call: TRBD1 (6 bases). Germline CDR1 and CDR2: SGDLS and YYNGEE. The V end was cut by 0 bases, the J end by 10 bases, with 14 bases between. This CDR3 has 14 amino acids. The CDR3 loop reads CASSVAGQRAIQYF. The CDR3 region has the DNA TGTGCCAGCAGCGTAGCTGGACAGCGAGCAATTCAGTACTTC. The full variable domain, its missing parts supplied by reference TRBV9 and TRBJ2-4, is DSGVTQTPKHLITATGQRVTLRCSPRSGDLSVYWYQQSLDQGLQFLIQYYNGEERAKGNILERFSAQQFPDLHSELNLSSLELGDSALYFCASSVAGQRAIQYFGAGTRLSVL.

The CDR3 sequence: CASSPAQGKTRDYGYTF. The CDR3 DNA is TGTGCCAGCAGTCCGGCACAGGGTAAAACTCGGGACTATGGCTACACCTTC. V gene TRBV6-6 combines with J gene TRBJ1-2; tentatively, D is TRBD1 (6 bases). Germline CDR1 and CDR2: MNHNY and SVGAGI (reference sequence). CDR3 size: 17 residues. Trimming left V 5 bases short and J 3 bases short, with 22 bases between.

CDR3 sequence reads: CASSIVQEGYQPQHF. CDR3 sequence (DNA): TGTGCCAGTAGTATTGTCCAGGAGGGGTATCAGCCCCAGCATTTT. This chain links TRBV19 with TRBJ1-5; weak D call: TRBD1 (5 bases). Germline CDR1 LNHDA, CDR2 SQIVND (reference sequence). The CDR3 has 15 amino acids. The V and J ends lost 3 bases and 5 bases respectively, with 14 bases between them.

There are many counts of this clone. The chain employs TRBV9 and TRBJ2-1; TRBD1 matches 7 bases. CDR3 size: 16 residues. The germline CDR1 and CDR2 sequences are SGDLS and YYNGEE. The V gene end was trimmed by 3 bases and the J gene end by 0 bases; junction bases not matched to a gene: 6. The CDR3 bases are TGTGCCAGCAGCGATCCAGGGGGTCTCTCCTACAATGAGCAGTTCTTC. This encodes CASSDPGGLSYNEQFF.

The chain couples TRBV13 to TRBJ1-2, with D uncertain. The CDR3 has 15 amino acids. CDR1 PRHDT and CDR2 FYEKMQ come from the germline V gene (reference sequence). The V and J ends lost 3 bases and 6 bases respectively, with 17 bases between them. CDR3 in DNA: TGTGCCAGCAGCTTTAGTACCCCCAGCGGAGATGGCTACACCTTC. Encoded protein: CASSFSTPSGDGYTF.

DNA of the CDR3: TGTGCCAGCAGCTCCGGGACAGGGGGCCATCGGGCTTATGGCTACACCTTC. Encoded protein: CASSSGTGGHRAYGYTF. The V call is TRBV5-8, the J call TRBJ1-2; 12 nucleotides align to TRBD1. Looked up from germline, CDR1 is SGHTS and CDR2 is YDEGEE. V lost 3 bases and J lost 5; bases outside the gene matches: 11. This CDR3 spans 17 amino acids. The whole variable domain, remainder taken from reference TRBV5-8 and TRBJ1-2, is EAGVTQSPTHLIKTRGQQATLRCSPISGHTSVYWYQQALGLGLQFLLWYDEGEERNRGNFPPRFSGRQFPNYSSELNVNALELEDSALYLCASSSGTGGHRAYGYTFGSGTRLTVV.

This clone has only one observation. The rearrangement uses TRBV28 and TRBJ2-1, with 8 positions matching TRBD2. With V trimmed by 3 bases and J by 2 bases, 9 bases remained unmatched. Germline assignment: CDR1 MDHEN and CDR2 SYDVKM. The CDR3 sequence is 17 residues long. The DNA for the CDR3 is TGTGCCAGCAGTTTCGGGAGGCGGGGGGACCCCTACAATGAGCAGTTCTTC. It is translated as CASSFGRRGDPYNEQFF.

The chain is built from TRBV11-3 and TRBJ2-3, with 12 bases that match TRBD2. Germline loops: CDR1 SGHNT, CDR2 YENEEA. The CDR3 runs to 16 residues. Germline trimming cut 5 bases from V and 1 base from J; bases unmatched to any gene: 4. The CDR3 spells CASSHGLAGRTDTQYF. Here the CDR3 DNA reads TGTGCCAGCAGCCACGGACTAGCGGGGCGCACAGATACGCAGTATTTT.

The chain links TRBV6-6 to TRBJ1-3; maybe TRBD1 (5 bases). The V gene's germline CDR1 is MNHNY and CDR2 SVGAGI (reference sequence). Trimming cost V 2 bases and J 3 bases, with 11 bases left between them. The CDR3 has 15 residues. The CDR3 here is CASSYSRDSGNTIYF. The DNA for the CDR3 is TGTGCCAGCAGTTACAGCAGGGATAGTGGAAACACCATATATTTT.

V gene TRBV28 combines with J gene TRBJ2-1; the D is unclear. This CDR3 spans 14 amino acids. The ends were cut back, 2 bases at V and 5 bases at J, with 10 bases in the middle. CDR1 and CDR2 (germline): MDHEN, SYDVKM. DNA for the CDR3: TGTGCCAGCAGTTTACCCAGACTTAACAATGAGCAGTTCTTC. It is translated as CASSLPRLNNEQFF.

In this sample, this clone turned up a few times. The chain uses TRBV2 and TRBJ2-7; D is perhaps TRBD2 (7 bases). The CDR3 is 13 amino acids. CDR1 SNHLY and CDR2 FYNNEI come from the germline V gene. Trimming removed 8 bases at V and 7 bases at J, with 18 bases between. The CDR3 loop reads CASWGRGTGEQYF. DNA of the CDR3: TGTGCCAGCTGGGGGAGGGGGACGGGAGAGCAGTACTTC.

The chain combines TRBV19 with TRBJ2-1; 14 bases map to TRBD2. In germline, CDR1 is LNHDA, CDR2 SQIVND (reference sequence). The CDR3 runs to 17 residues. The trim removed 5 bases at V and 8 bases at J, leaving 11 bases unmatched. CDR3: CASSPRGLAGDFHEQFF. The DNA of the CDR3 is TGTGCCAGTAGTCCCCGGGGACTAGCGGGAGATTTCCATGAGCAGTTCTTC.

The chain carries TRBV10-1 and TRBJ1-1; D gene unclear. Between the trimmed V and J ends, which lost 9 bases and 3 bases, there was a span of 14 bases. This CDR3 is built from 13 residues. Germline V CDR1 and CDR2: WNHNN, SYGVQD (reference sequence). For the CDR3, the DNA is TGCGCCAGGGTAAGCGGTGTGCACACTGAAGCTTTCTTT. This codes for CARVSGVHTEAFF.

This clone was picked up one time. The chain joins TRBV7-2 to TRBJ2-7, with a tentative D call TRBD2 (6 bases). V shed 7 bases and J shed 3 bases, with 19 bases lying between them. The CDR3 is made up of 15 amino acids. Germline values: CDR1 SGHTA, CDR2 FQGNSA. In nucleotides, the CDR3 is TGTGCCAGCACCCTGGTCGTGGGAGGACTCTACGAGCAGTACTTC. It yields the protein CASTLVVGGLYEQYF. The full variable domain, rest sourced from reference TRBV7-2 and TRBJ2-7, is GAGVSQSPSNKVTEKGKDVELRCDPISGHTALYWYRQSLGQGLEFLIYFQGNSAPDKSGLPSDRFSAERTGGSVSTLTIQRTQQEDSAVYLCASTLVVGGLYEQYFGPGTRLTVT.

V gene TRBV3-1 (or the pseudogene TRBV3-2) combines with J gene TRBJ2-7; D may be TRBD2 (5 bases). Germline V gives CDR1 LGHDT, CDR2 YNNKEL (reference sequence). Trimming left V 4 bases short and J 0 bases short, with 13 bases between. CDR3 length: 15 residues. CDR3 nucleotide sequence: TGTGCCAGCAGCCGGGCGGGTAGTTTCTCCTACGAGCAGTACTTC. It is translated as CASSRAGSFSYEQYF.

This chain connects TRBV7-2 to TRBJ2-3; 7 bases agree with TRBD1. Germline CDR1 reads SGHTA; CDR2 reads FQGNSA. This CDR3 has 16 amino acids. Germline trimming cut 1 base from V and 3 bases from J; bases unmatched to any gene: 7. CDR3 protein: CASSLDRNRGTDTQYF. In DNA form, the CDR3 reads TGTGCCAGCAGCTTAGATCGAAACAGGGGTACAGATACGCAGTATTTT.

The rearrangement joins TRBV12-3 or TRBV12-4 to TRBJ1-2, with D hard to call. V was shortened by 6 bases and J by 5 bases, with 13 bases between the two germline ends. This CDR3 region has 13 residues. CDR3 bases: TGTGCCAGCAGGGAGGCAGCGCGTTATGGCTACACCTTC. Translation gives CASREAARYGYTF.